This entry is about one T cell receptor beta chain. TCRdb reprocessed the 5' RACE reads; each CDR3 protein has one entry and no DNA is given. Its listing shows roughly 450,000 distinct CDR3 sequences. The data are from a study of T cells expressing NK-cell markers. The CDR3 extends over 15 amino acids. The clonotype originates from a woman aged 45-60 years in good health. V and J are TRBV12-3 or TRBV12-4 and TRBJ2-1; there is no DNA to check the TCRdb D call of TRBD1. Sequencing was performed on blood T cells: a sorted CD56 or NKG2C T cell subset, CD4+ or CD8+ T cells, or bulk PBMC T cells (not recorded which). The CDR3 here is CASGTKRPSYNEQFF.